The 9 T cell receptor beta chains listed next were all sequenced from one sample in a study of immune evolution from preneoplasia to lung adenocarcinoma. Sequencing was performed with immunoSEQ multiplex PCR; in TCRdb, only in-frame clones are kept and a portion is missing. The table shows some 3,400 clones, with 75% to 85% occurring only once. The specimen sequenced was FFPE lung adenocarcinoma in situ tissue. These receptor sequences come from a person aged 65-85 years with lung adenocarcinoma.

This chain connects TRBV19 to TRBJ1-6, with D unclear. V was cut by 8 bases and J by 4 bases, with 6 bases left in between. The CDR3 is 12 residues long. The V gene's germline CDR1 is LNHDA and CDR2 SQIVND (reference sequence). DNA for the CDR3: TGTGCCAGTGGCGAGTATAATTCACCCCTCCACTTT. It is translated as CASGEYNSPLHF.

The chain links TRBV9 to TRBJ1-2; D uncertain. Germline-derived CDR1 and CDR2 are SGDLS and YYNGEE. This CDR3 spans 15 amino acids. Trimming took off 2 bases at V and 3 bases at J, with 14 bases between the two ends. Here the CDR3 DNA reads TGTGCCAGCAGCGTGGATTTGGCTCTGGACTATGGCTACACCTTC. Translating gives CASSVDLALDYGYTF.

The genes are TRBV5-6 and TRBJ1-2, with 9 bases that match TRBD1. The CDR3 consists of 13 residues. V dropped 3 bases and J dropped 5; count of bases not matched to a gene: 2. Germline CDR1 reads SGHDT; CDR2 reads YYEEEE. The CDR3 spells CASSSDRGYGYTF. The CDR3 coding sequence is TGTGCCAGCAGCTCGGACAGGGGTTATGGCTACACCTTC.

In this sample, this clone turned up a few times. The rearrangement uses TRBV29-1 and TRBJ1-5, with 7 positions matching TRBD1. J was trimmed by 5 bases and V by 4 bases; bases with no gene match: 8. Looked up from germline, CDR1 is SQVTM and CDR2 is ANQGSEA. The CDR3 loop spans 14 amino acids. The CDR3 region is CSVATGELDQPQHF. The CDR3 DNA sequence: TGCAGCGTTGCAACAGGGGAGTTGGATCAGCCCCAGCATTTT.

The V and J genes are TRBV18 and TRBJ1-5, with TRBD1 matching 9 bases. CDR3 size: 17 residues. The J segment lost 0 bases and the V segment lost 3 bases, leaving 6 bases of the junction unmatched. Germline CDR1 and CDR2: KGHSH and LQKENI. In DNA, the CDR3 is TGTGCCAGCTCACCGGACAGGGGCGCGTATAGCAATCAGCCCCAGCATTTT. This sequence encodes CASSPDRGAYSNQPQHF. Complete variable domain (other parts from reference TRBV18 and TRBJ1-5): NAGVMQNPRHLVRRRGQEARLRCSPMKGHSHVYWYRQLPEEGLKFMVYLQKENIIDESGMPKERFSAEFPKEGPSILRIQQVVRGDSAAYFCASSPDRGAYSNQPQHFGDGTRLSIL.

This clone is a singleton in its sample. V and J are TRBV11-2 and TRBJ2-3; 7 bases fit TRBD1. CDR3 size: 12 residues. CDR1 is SGHAT and CDR2 is FQNNGV in the germline V gene. The V segment lost 6 bases and the J segment 9 bases; nucleotides outside the gene matches: 6. CDR3 amino acids: CASRMSRGTQYF. CDR3 in DNA: TGTGCCAGCAGGATGTCCAGGGGGACGCAGTATTTT.

This clone was detected once. The V and J genes are TRBV19 and TRBJ2-7; maybe TRBD2 (5 bases). There are 13 residues in the CDR3. The germline V and J ends were trimmed by 3 bases and 5 bases, with 11 bases remaining between them. Germline values: CDR1 LNHDA, CDR2 SQIVND (reference sequence). This CDR3 is CASSIWVRDEQYF. CDR3 nucleotides: TGTGCCAGTAGTATCTGGGTGAGGGACGAGCAGTACTTC.

This chain links TRBV11-2 with TRBJ2-7, with D possibly matching TRBD1 (6 bases). The germline V gene encodes CDR1 SGHAT and CDR2 FQNNGV. The CDR3 is 13 amino acids. The V end lost 5 bases, the J end lost 2 bases, and 10 bases lay between the germline ends. The CDR3 DNA follows: TGTGCCAGCAGCAAGCAGGGGACCTACGAGCAGTACTTC. Translating it yields CASSKQGTYEQYF.

The chain couples TRBV19 to TRBJ1-2, with TRBD1 as a possible D gene (5 bases). Trimming left V 5 bases short and J 0 bases short, with 13 bases between. The CDR3 runs to 15 residues. CDR1 is LNHDA and CDR2 is SQIVND in the germline V gene (reference sequence). CDR3 DNA sequence: TGTGCCAGTAGTGTTACAGGTTTAGCTAACTATGGCTACACCTTC. Its protein is CASSVTGLANYGYTF. The variable domain in full, with the rest retrieved from reference TRBV19 and TRBJ1-2, is DGGITQSPKYLFRKEGQNVTLSCEQNLNHDAMYWYRQDPGQGLRLIYYSQIVNDFQKGDIAEGYSVSREKKESFPLTVTSAQKNPTAFYLCASSVTGLANYGYTFGSGTRLTVV.